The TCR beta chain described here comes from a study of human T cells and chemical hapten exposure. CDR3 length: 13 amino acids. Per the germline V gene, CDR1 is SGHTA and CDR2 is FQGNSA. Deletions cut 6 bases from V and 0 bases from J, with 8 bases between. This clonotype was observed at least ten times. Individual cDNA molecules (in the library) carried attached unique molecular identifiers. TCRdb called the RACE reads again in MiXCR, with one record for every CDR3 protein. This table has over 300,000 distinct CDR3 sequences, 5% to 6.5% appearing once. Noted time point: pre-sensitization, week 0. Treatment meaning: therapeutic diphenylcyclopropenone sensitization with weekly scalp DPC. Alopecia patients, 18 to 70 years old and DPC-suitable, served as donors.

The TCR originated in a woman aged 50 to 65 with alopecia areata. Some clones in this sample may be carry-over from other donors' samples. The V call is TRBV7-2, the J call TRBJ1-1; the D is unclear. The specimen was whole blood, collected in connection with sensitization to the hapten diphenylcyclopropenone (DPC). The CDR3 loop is CASSPQMNTEAFF. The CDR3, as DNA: TGTGCCAGCAGTCCCCAAATGAACACTGAAGCTTTCTTT.